This TCR beta chain emerged from a study of blood T cell repertoires in COVID-19. The CDR3 is 16 amino acids. V was cut by 1 base and J by 3 bases, with 16 bases left in between. Germline values: CDR1 PRHDT, CDR2 FYEKMQ (reference sequence). Profiling relied on immunoSEQ multiplex PCR, and the TCRdb table lists in-frame clones only, not all of them. Of about 270,000 clones listed, 88% were seen once; the top ten hold approximately 3%. Participants were aged roughly 18 to 90 years, lived in 24 US areas, and enrolled virtually. Recovered participants had two consecutive negative NP/OP PCR tests, healthcare professional clearance, or symptom resolution.

The sample taken for sequencing was PBMCs or T cells enriched from blood (not recorded which). The chain is built from TRBV13 and TRBJ2-7, with D maybe TRBD1 (6 bases). The TCR was taken from a woman in her forties or fifties who had recovered from COVID-19. Here the CDR3 reads CASSLVPPVGGYEQYF. The CDR3 DNA sequence: TGTGCCAGCAGCTTAGTTCCCCCAGTAGGGGGCTACGAGCAGTACTTC.